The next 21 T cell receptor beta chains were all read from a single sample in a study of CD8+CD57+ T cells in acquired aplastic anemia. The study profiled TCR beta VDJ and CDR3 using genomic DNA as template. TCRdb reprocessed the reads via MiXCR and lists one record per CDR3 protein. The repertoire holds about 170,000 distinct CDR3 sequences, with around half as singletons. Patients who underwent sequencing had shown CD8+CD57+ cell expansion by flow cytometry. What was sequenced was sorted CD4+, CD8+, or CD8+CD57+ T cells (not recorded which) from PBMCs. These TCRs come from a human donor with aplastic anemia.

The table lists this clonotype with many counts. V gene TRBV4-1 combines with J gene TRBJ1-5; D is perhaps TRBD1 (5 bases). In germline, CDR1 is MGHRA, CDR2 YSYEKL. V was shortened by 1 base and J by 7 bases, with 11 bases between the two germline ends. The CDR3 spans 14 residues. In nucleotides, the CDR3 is TGCGCCAGCAGCCAAGGAGGCAGGGAGCAGCCCCAGCATTTT. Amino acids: CASSQGGREQPQHF.

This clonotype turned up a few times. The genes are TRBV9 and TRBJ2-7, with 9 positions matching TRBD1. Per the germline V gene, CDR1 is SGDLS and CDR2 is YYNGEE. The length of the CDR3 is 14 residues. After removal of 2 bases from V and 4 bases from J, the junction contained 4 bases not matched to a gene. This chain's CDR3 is CASSVGQGAYEQYF. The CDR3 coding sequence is TGTGCCAGCAGCGTGGGACAGGGAGCATACGAGCAGTACTTC. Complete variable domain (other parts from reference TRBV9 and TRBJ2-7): DSGVTQTPKHLITATGQRVTLRCSPRSGDLSVYWYQQSLDQGLQFLIQYYNGEERAKGNILERFSAQQFPDLHSELNLSSLELGDSALYFCASSVGQGAYEQYFGPGTRLTVT.

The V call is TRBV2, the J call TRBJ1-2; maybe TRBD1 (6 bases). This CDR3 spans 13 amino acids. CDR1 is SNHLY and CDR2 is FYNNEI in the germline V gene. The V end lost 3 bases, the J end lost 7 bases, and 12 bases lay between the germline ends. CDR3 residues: CASSDWGAGGYTF. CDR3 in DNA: TGTGCCAGCAGTGATTGGGGGGCGGGTGGCTACACCTTC.

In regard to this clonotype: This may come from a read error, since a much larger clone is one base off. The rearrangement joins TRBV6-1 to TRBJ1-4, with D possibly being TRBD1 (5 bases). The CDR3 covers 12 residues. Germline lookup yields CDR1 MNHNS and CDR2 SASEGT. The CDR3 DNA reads TGTGCCAGCAGCTCCGACAGTGAAAAACCGTTTTTT. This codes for CASSSDSEKPFF.

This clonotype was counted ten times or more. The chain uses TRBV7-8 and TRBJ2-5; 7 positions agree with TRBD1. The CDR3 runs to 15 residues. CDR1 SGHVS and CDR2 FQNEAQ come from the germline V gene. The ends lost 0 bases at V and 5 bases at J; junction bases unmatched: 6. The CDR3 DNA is TGTGCCAGCAGCTTAGCCCGGACAGGTTCTGAGACCCAGTACTTC. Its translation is CASSLARTGSETQYF.

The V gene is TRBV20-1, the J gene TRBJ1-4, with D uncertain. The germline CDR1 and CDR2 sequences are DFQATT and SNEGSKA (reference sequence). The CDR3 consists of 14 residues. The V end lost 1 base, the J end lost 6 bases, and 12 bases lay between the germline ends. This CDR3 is CSARGARSYEKLFF. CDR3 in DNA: TGCAGTGCTAGAGGGGCGAGGTCCTATGAAAAACTGTTTTTT.

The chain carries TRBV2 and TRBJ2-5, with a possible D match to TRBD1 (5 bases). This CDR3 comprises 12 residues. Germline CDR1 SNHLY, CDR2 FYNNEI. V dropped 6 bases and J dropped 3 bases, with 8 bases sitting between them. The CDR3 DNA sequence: TGTGCCAGCAGCCGACAGAAAGAGACCCAGTACTTC. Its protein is CASSRQKETQYF.

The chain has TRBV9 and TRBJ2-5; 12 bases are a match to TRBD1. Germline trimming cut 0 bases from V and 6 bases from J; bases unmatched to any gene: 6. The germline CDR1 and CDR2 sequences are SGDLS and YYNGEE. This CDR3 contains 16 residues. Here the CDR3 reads CASSVVGTGGTKTQYF. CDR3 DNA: TGTGCCAGCAGCGTAGTCGGGACAGGGGGCACGAAGACCCAGTACTTC.

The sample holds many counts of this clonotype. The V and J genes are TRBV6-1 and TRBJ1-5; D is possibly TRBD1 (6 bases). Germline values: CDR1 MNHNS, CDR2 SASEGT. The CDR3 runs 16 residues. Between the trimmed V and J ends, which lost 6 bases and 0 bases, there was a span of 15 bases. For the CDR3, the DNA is TGTGCCAGCAGCCTACGAGGACAGACTAGCAATCAGCCCCAGCATTTT. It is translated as CASSLRGQTSNQPQHF.

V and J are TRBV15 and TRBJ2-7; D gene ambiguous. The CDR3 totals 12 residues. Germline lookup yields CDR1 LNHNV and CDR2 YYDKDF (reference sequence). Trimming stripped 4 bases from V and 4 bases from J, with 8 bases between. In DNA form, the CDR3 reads TGTGCCACCAGCACAGGAAGGTACGAGCAGTACTTC. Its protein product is CATSTGRYEQYF. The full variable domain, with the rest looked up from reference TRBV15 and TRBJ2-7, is DAMVIQNPRYQVTQFGKPVTLSCSQTLNHNVMYWYQQKSSQAPKLLFHYYDKDFNNEADTPDNFQSRRPNTSFCFLDIRSPGLGDTAMYLCATSTGRYEQYFGPGTRLTVT.

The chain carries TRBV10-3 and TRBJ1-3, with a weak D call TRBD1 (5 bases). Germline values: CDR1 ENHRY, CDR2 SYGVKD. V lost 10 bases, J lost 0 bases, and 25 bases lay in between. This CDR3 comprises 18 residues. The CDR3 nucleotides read TGTGCCAGCACCAGACAGAATTGGTTGGAGAACTCTGGAAACACCATATATTTT. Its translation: CASTRQNWLENSGNTIYF.

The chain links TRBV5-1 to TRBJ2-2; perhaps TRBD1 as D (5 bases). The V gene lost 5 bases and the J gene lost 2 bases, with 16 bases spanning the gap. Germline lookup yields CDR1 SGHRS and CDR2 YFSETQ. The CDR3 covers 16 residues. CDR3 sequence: CASSYAGWGNTGELFF. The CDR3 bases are TGCGCCAGCAGTTATGCAGGGTGGGGTAACACCGGGGAGCTGTTTTTT.

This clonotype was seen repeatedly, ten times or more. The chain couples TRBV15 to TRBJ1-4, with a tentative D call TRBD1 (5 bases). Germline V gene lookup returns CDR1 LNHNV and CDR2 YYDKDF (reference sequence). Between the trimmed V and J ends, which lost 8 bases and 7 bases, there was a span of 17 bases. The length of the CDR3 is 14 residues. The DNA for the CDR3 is TGTGCCACCTGCGAAAATCAGGGTTGTGAAAAACTGTTTTTT. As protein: CATCENQGCEKLFF.

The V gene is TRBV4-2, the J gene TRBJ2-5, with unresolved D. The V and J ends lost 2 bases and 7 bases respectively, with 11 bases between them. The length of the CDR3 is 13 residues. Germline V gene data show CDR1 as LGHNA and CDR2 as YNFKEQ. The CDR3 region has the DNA TGTGCCAGCAGCCAAACTAACGGAGTGACCCAGTACTTC. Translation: CASSQTNGVTQYF.

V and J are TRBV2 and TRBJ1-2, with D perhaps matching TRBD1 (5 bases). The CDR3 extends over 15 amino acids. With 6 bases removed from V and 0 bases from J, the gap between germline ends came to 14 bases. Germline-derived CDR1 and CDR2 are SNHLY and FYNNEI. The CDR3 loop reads CASSPGTVANYGYTF. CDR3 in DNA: TGTGCCAGCAGCCCCGGGACGGTAGCTAACTATGGCTACACCTTC.

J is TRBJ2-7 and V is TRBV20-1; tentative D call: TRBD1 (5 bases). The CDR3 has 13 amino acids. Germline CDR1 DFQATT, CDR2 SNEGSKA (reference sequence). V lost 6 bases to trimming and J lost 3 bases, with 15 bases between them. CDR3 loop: CSAQTANYYEQYF. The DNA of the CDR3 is TGCAGTGCCCAGACAGCAAACTACTACGAGCAGTACTTC.

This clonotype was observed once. Here the CDR3 reads CSVGTGAGNTIYF. The CDR3 DNA sequence: TGCAGCGTTGGGACAGGGGCTGGAAACACCATATATTTT. The chain recombines TRBV29-1 with TRBJ1-3, with TRBD1 identical over 9 bases. V trimming: 4 bases; J trimming: 2 bases; junction bases outside the gene matches: 0. The CDR3 is made up of 13 amino acids. From germline, CDR1 is SQVTM and CDR2 ANQGSEA.

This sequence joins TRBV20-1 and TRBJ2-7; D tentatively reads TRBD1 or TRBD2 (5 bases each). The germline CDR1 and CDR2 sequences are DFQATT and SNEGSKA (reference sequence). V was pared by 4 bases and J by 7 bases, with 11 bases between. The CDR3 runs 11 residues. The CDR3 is CSANRGPEQYF. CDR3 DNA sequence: TGCAGTGCTAACCGGGGCCCGGAGCAGTACTTC.

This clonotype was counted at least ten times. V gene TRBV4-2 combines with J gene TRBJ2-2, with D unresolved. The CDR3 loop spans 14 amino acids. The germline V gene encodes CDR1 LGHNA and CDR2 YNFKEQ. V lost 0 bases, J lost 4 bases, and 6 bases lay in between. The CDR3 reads CASSQDGVTGELFF. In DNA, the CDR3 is TGTGCCAGCAGCCAAGATGGGGTCACCGGGGAGCTGTTTTTT.

The CDR3 reads CASTSGLPYEQYF. The CDR3 region has the DNA TGTGCCAGTACTAGCGGCCTTCCCTACGAGCAGTACTTC. The chain uses TRBV10-3 and TRBJ2-7; 8 bases match TRBD2. Per the germline V gene, CDR1 is ENHRY and CDR2 is SYGVKD. The ends lost 10 bases at V and 2 bases at J; junction bases unmatched: 7. The CDR3 is made up of 13 amino acids.

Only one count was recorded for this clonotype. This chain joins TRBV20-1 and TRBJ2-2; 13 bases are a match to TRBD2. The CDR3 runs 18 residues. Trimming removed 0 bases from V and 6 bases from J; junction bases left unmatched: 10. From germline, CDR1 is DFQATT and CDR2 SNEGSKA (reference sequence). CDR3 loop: CSARDSTSGGYDAGELFF. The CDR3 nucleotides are TGCAGTGCTAGAGATTCGACTAGCGGGGGGTATGACGCCGGGGAGCTGTTTTTT.